The rows below give T cell receptor beta chains drawn from one sample of a study of memory CD4+ T cells and cytomegalovirus serostatus. Assay used: immunoSEQ multiplex PCR; TCRdb lists only in-frame clones, some missing. Of about 92,000 clones listed, roughly 80% are singletons. Sequenced material: memory CD4+ T cells from blood. The receptors originated from an adult in good health and CMV-seropositive. The CDR3 runs from the conserved cysteine through the conserved F or W. The D gene is left open where the match is weak. Not all rows give a size; the values are once, few, many and, for expanded clones, a class.

J: TRBJ2-1; size: NA; D: NA; V: TRBV5-6; CDR3: CASSWAHEQFF; DNA: TGTGCCAGCAGCTGGGCCCATGAGCAGTTCTTC
J: TRBJ2-7; size: few; D: NA; V: TRBV19; CDR3: CASSIGGTRLQYF; DNA: TGTGCCAGTAGTATAGGGGGGACGAGGCTGCAGTACTTC
J: TRBJ2-7; size: NA; D: NA; V: TRBV29-1; CDR3: CSVEGASYEQYF; DNA: TGCAGCGTTGAGGGGGCCTCCTACGAGCAGTACTTC
J: TRBJ2-1; size: few; D: NA; V: TRBV5-5; CDR3: CASRQTGSYNEQFF; DNA: TGTGCCAGCAGGCAAACAGGGTCCTACAATGAGCAGTTCTTC
J: TRBJ2-3; size: few; D: NA; V: TRBV5-4; CDR3: CASSNPAGSADTQYF; DNA: TGTGCCAGCAGCAATCCTGCCGGGAGTGCAGATACGCAGTATTTT
J: TRBJ1-5; size: NA; D: NA; V: TRBV28; CDR3: CASSALTGGYSNQPQHF; DNA: TGTGCCAGCAGTGCTTTAACGGGGGGATATAGCAATCAGCCCCAGCATTTT
J: TRBJ2-1; size: NA; D: TRBD2; V: TRBV25-1; CDR3: CASSEGTSGRGDEQFF; DNA: TGTGCCAGCAGTGAGGGGACTAGCGGGAGAGGCGATGAGCAGTTCTTC
J: TRBJ2-1; size: NA; D: NA; V: TRBV5-1; CDR3: CASSTSFVGNEQFF; DNA: TGCGCCAGCAGCACATCGTTTGTAGGCAATGAGCAGTTCTTC
J: TRBJ1-1; size: NA; D: NA; V: TRBV11-3; CDR3: CASSFRPNTEAFF; DNA: TGTGCCAGCAGCTTTAGGCCGAACACTGAAGCTTTCTTT
J: TRBJ2-7; size: NA; D: NA; V: TRBV7-2; CDR3: CASSFGGSYEQYF; DNA: TGTGCCAGCAGCTTTGGGGGATCCTACGAGCAGTACTTC
J: TRBJ2-1; size: NA; D: NA; V: TRBV7-2; CDR3: CASSLTNGNTYNEQFF; DNA: TGTGCCAGCAGCTTGACTAACGGGAACACCTACAATGAGCAGTTCTTC
J: TRBJ2-5; size: few; D: NA; V: TRBV27; CDR3: CASSGLAALETQYF; DNA: TGTGCCAGCAGTGGATTAGCGGCCCTGGAGACCCAGTACTTC
J: TRBJ2-5; size: NA; D: TRBD1; V: TRBV25-1; CDR3: CASSDKGTGRQETQYF; DNA: TGTGCCAGCAGTGATAAAGGGACAGGGAGGCAAGAGACCCAGTACTTC
J: TRBJ2-3; size: NA; D: NA; V: TRBV7-2; CDR3: CASSLGTGTITDTQYF; DNA: TGTGCCAGCAGCTTAGGAACAGGGACAATAACAGATACGCAGTATTTT
J: TRBJ2-5; size: NA; D: TRBD2; V: TRBV5-4; CDR3: CASSNSGRELETQYF; DNA: TGTGCCAGCAGCAATAGCGGGAGGGAGTTGGAGACCCAGTACTTC
J: TRBJ1-2; size: NA; D: NA; V: TRBV19; CDR3: CASSIRVGAQYGYTF; DNA: TGTGCCAGTAGTATTCGTGTAGGGGCGCAGTATGGCTACACCTTC
J: TRBJ2-3; size: once; D: TRBD2; V: TRBV28; CDR3: CASSFHPSGDTDTQYF; DNA: TGTGCCAGCAGTTTCCACCCTAGCGGGGACACAGATACGCAGTATTTT
J: TRBJ1-5; size: NA; D: NA; V: TRBV5-1; CDR3: CASSLEVGDQPQHF; DNA: TGCGCCAGCAGCTTGGAAGTGGGCGATCAGCCCCAGCATTTT
J: TRBJ1-1; size: NA; D: NA; V: TRBV18; CDR3: CASSPRLGAEAFF; DNA: TGTGCCAGCTCACCACGTTTAGGGGCTGAAGCTTTCTTT
J: TRBJ1-4; size: NA; D: NA; V: TRBV7-2; CDR3: CASSLYREDEKLFF; DNA: TGTGCCAGCAGCCTTTACAGGGAGGACGAAAAACTGTTTTTT
J: TRBJ2-7; size: NA; D: TRBD1; V: TRBV11-3; CDR3: CASSSSGTGSYEQYF; DNA: TGTGCCAGCAGCTCATCAGGGACAGGCTCCTACGAGCAGTACTTC
J: TRBJ1-2; size: NA; D: NA; V: TRBV6-5; CDR3: CASSYGAETYGYTF; DNA: TGTGCCAGCAGTTACGGGGCGGAAACCTATGGCTACACCTTC
J: TRBJ2-5; size: once; D: NA; V: TRBV5-8; CDR3: CASSSAQETQYF; DNA: TGTGCCAGCAGCTCCGCTCAAGAGACCCAGTACTTC
J: TRBJ1-1; size: few; D: NA; V: TRBV19; CDR3: CASEEGRLNLGAFF; DNA: TGTGCCAGTGAAGAGGGACGGCTGAACTTGGGAGCTTTCTTT
J: TRBJ1-2; size: once; D: NA; V: TRBV19; CDR3: CASSIGSAIGNYGYTF; DNA: TGTGCCAGTAGTATTGGTTCGGCTATAGGCAACTATGGCTACACCTTC
J: TRBJ1-5; size: NA; D: NA; V: TRBV18; CDR3: CASSPVWGQPQHF; DNA: TGTGCCAGCTCACCCGTTTGGGGCCAGCCCCAGCATTTT
J: TRBJ1-1; size: few; D: NA; V: TRBV28; CDR3: CASGEGDTEAFF; DNA: TGTGCCAGCGGGGAGGGGGACACTGAAGCTTTCTTT
J: TRBJ2-2; size: few; D: NA; V: TRBV11-1; CDR3: CASSKDSATGELFF; DNA: TGTGCCAGCAGCAAGGACAGTGCCACCGGGGAGCTGTTTTTT
J: TRBJ1-1; size: few; D: NA; V: TRBV10-3; CDR3: CAIGNDVRNTEAFF; DNA: TGTGCCATCGGGAATGATGTGCGAAACACTGAAGCTTTCTTT
J: TRBJ2-7; size: NA; D: NA; V: TRBV4-2; CDR3: CASSPIGRTSSYEQYF; DNA: TGTGCCAGCAGCCCCATTGGACGGACGAGCTCCTACGAGCAGTACTTC
J: TRBJ2-7; size: NA; D: NA; V: TRBV4-1; CDR3: CASSQDLGQQYF; DNA: TGCGCCAGCAGCCAAGATCTTGGGCAGCAGTACTTC
J: TRBJ1-3; size: NA; D: NA; V: TRBV9; CDR3: CASSFGPNSGNTIYF; DNA: TGTGCCAGCAGCTTCGGGCCCAACTCGGGAAACACCATATATTTT
J: TRBJ1-5; size: NA; D: TRBD1; V: TRBV28; CDR3: CASNGQVGNQPQHF; DNA: TGTGCCAGCAACGGACAGGTAGGCAATCAGCCCCAGCATTTT
J: TRBJ2-5; size: NA; D: NA; V: TRBV29-1; CDR3: CSVTPLARETQYF; DNA: TGCAGCGTCACACCCCTAGCCCGAGAGACCCAGTACTTC
J: TRBJ2-1; size: NA; D: NA; V: TRBV19; CDR3: CASSRLGYNEQFF; DNA: TGTGCCAGTAGCCGACTAGGCTACAATGAGCAGTTCTTC
J: TRBJ2-7; size: NA; D: TRBD2; V: TRBV6-5; CDR3: CASSGSGTYEQYF; DNA: TGTGCCAGCTCGGGGAGCGGGACCTACGAGCAGTACTTC
J: TRBJ2-7; size: NA; D: NA; V: TRBV7-9; CDR3: CATTLGGLDHEQYF; DNA: TGTGCCACTACCCTGGGGGGCCTCGACCACGAGCAGTACTTC
J: TRBJ2-5; size: NA; D: TRBD2; V: TRBV7-8; CDR3: CASSLLVSGSLQETQYF; DNA: TGTGCCAGCAGCTTATTGGTTAGCGGGAGCCTTCAAGAGACCCAGTACTTC
J: TRBJ2-5; size: NA; D: TRBD1; V: TRBV5-1; CDR3: CASSRGDRGLETQYF; DNA: TGCGCCAGCAGCCGAGGGGACAGGGGGTTGGAGACCCAGTACTTC
J: TRBJ1-4; size: NA; D: NA; V: TRBV7-2; CDR3: CASSPEVSTNEKLFF; DNA: TGTGCCAGCAGCCCAGAGGTGTCAACTAATGAAAAACTGTTTTTT
J: TRBJ2-7; size: NA; D: TRBD1; V: TRBV4-1; CDR3: CASSQAQDRGLYEQYF; DNA: TGCGCCAGCAGCCAAGCTCAGGACAGGGGATTATACGAGCAGTACTTC
J: TRBJ1-1; size: NA; D: NA; V: TRBV6-5; CDR3: CASSLIRGMAEAFF; DNA: TGTGCCAGCAGTTTAATTCGGGGCATGGCTGAAGCTTTCTTT
J: TRBJ2-3; size: NA; D: NA; V: TRBV11-2; CDR3: CASSTLGGGKSTDTQYF; DNA: TGTGCCAGCAGCACCCTAGGTGGCGGGAAAAGCACAGATACGCAGTATTTT
J: TRBJ2-2; size: few; D: NA; V: TRBV18; CDR3: CASSPRTDTGELFF; DNA: TGTGCCAGCTCACCGCGGACAGATACCGGGGAGCTGTTTTTT
J: TRBJ2-1; size: NA; D: NA; V: TRBV2; CDR3: CASSELVHEQFF; DNA: TGTGCCAGCAGTGAACTAGTCCATGAGCAGTTCTTC
J: TRBJ1-3; size: NA; D: NA; V: TRBV7-9; CDR3: CASSFARPSSGNTIYF; DNA: TGTGCCAGCAGCTTCGCCCGTCCGAGCTCTGGAAACACCATATATTTT
J: TRBJ2-1; size: NA; D: TRBD2; V: TRBV19; CDR3: CASSLAGWGYNEQFF; DNA: TGTGCCAGTAGTCTAGCGGGATGGGGCTACAATGAGCAGTTCTTC
J: TRBJ1-5; size: NA; D: NA; V: TRBV6-1; CDR3: CASSSPNQPQHF; DNA: TGTGCCAGCAGTTCCCCGAACCAGCCCCAGCATTTT
J: TRBJ1-1; size: NA; D: TRBD1; V: TRBV11-2; CDR3: CASRPQGGRAFF; DNA: TGTGCCAGCAGACCTCAGGGGGGAAGGGCTTTCTTT
J: TRBJ2-7; size: NA; D: NA; V: TRBV5-4; CDR3: CASSLTGGSDEQYF; DNA: TGTGCCAGCAGCCTTACCGGGGGATCCGACGAGCAGTACTTC
J: TRBJ2-6; size: NA; D: NA; V: TRBV30; CDR3: CAWGKGRSGANVLTF; DNA: TGTGCCTGGGGTAAGGGTCGCTCTGGGGCCAACGTCCTGACTTTC
J: TRBJ1-5; size: NA; D: NA; V: TRBV7-3; CDR3: CASSHFKVPPQHF; DNA: TGTGCCAGCAGCCATTTTAAAGTCCCGCCCCAGCATTTT
J: TRBJ2-2; size: NA; D: TRBD2; V: TRBV10-3; CDR3: CAIPSGRASGELFF; DNA: TGTGCCATCCCGAGCGGGAGGGCTTCCGGGGAGCTGTTTTTT
J: TRBJ2-3; size: NA; D: TRBD2; V: TRBV9; CDR3: CASSARGSGSPTDTQYF; DNA: TGTGCCAGCAGCGCGAGAGGGAGCGGGAGCCCCACAGATACGCAGTATTTT
J: TRBJ1-5; size: NA; D: NA; V: TRBV6-1; CDR3: CASSEPGIYSNQPQHF; DNA: TGTGCCAGCAGTGAACCCGGGATATATAGCAATCAGCCCCAGCATTTT
J: TRBJ2-6; size: NA; D: NA; V: TRBV28; CDR3: CASSLTGAGANVLTF; DNA: TGTGCCAGCAGTCTCACCGGGGCTGGGGCCAACGTCCTGACTTTC
J: TRBJ2-5; size: NA; D: TRBD1; V: TRBV6-6; CDR3: CASSPQGEETQYF; DNA: TGTGCCAGCAGTCCCCAGGGGGAAGAGACCCAGTACTTC
J: TRBJ2-5; size: few; D: TRBD2; V: TRBV7-2; CDR3: CASSLAASGRGETQYF; DNA: TGTGCCAGCAGCTTAGCGGCCAGCGGGAGAGGAGAGACCCAGTACTTC
J: TRBJ2-2; size: NA; D: TRBD1; V: TRBV19; CDR3: CASSIGGQGFTGELFF; DNA: TGTGCCAGTAGTATTGGGGGACAGGGGTTCACCGGGGAGCTGTTTTTT